This T cell receptor (beta chain) was captured in a study of shared clonotypes between healthy human individuals. On the study more broadly: The study drew on two women and three men aged 18 to 49 as donors. Regarding the study as a whole: Even with large depth, rarefaction showed that sorted-subset sequencing was incomplete.

The authors ran the assay at deep level. Genomic DNA of each subset was evenly split across several immunoSEQ plates. Here immunoSEQ multiplex PCR was the method, and the copy in TCRdb shows in-frame clones only, minus some. The table records hundreds of thousands of clones, 95% to 96% of them present only once. The V and J ends lost 3 bases and 10 bases respectively, with 10 bases between them. The CDR3 is 12 residues long. Germline values: CDR1 LGHNA, CDR2 YNFKEQ. Naive CD8 cells lacked CD45RO and underwent positive selection for CCR7, leaving out terminally differentiated effector memory CD45RA+ cells. With respect to this clone: Its antigen is not known.

The source of this sequence is a woman aged 25 to 39 in good health. Sequenced sample: naive CD8+ T cells sorted from blood. This chain links TRBV4-2 with TRBJ2-1; D unclear. The CDR3 sequence: CASSHGKGEQFF. For the CDR3, the DNA is TGTGCCAGCAGCCACGGTAAGGGCGAGCAGTTCTTC.